This record concerns one TCR beta chain sequence. Its matching antigen is unknown. The sample originates from a study of PD-1 blockade in classical Hodgkin lymphoma. Study-level background: Nivolumab 3 mg/kg was given intravenously every 2 weeks. Findings of the study overall: Diversity in CD4+ TCRs, unlike that measured in CD8+ TCRs, had risen significantly by C4D1.

All patients experienced relapse after autologous stem cell transplantation, and brentuximab vedotin exposure was variable. Complete response, partial response or progressive disease constituted the best responses recorded. CDR1 is SGHRS and CDR2 is YFSETQ in the germline V gene. The CDR3 sequence is 15 residues long. V lost 2 bases, J lost 4 bases, and 9 bases stayed unmatched. Assay used: immunoSEQ multiplex PCR; TCRdb lists only in-frame clones, some missing. The sample gives just over 25,000 clones, more than 75% of which show up once; 2.5% is in the top ten. Sequencing was performed on peripheral blood mononuclear cells (PBMCs), taken at baseline. This receptor was obtained from a human donor with classical Hodgkin lymphoma. The chain uses TRBV5-1 and TRBJ2-7; TRBD2 matches at 7 bases. The CDR3 DNA follows: TGCGCCAGCAGCTTTTTATTTGGGGAGGGTTACGAGCAGTACTTC. As protein: CASSFLFGEGYEQYF.